The rows below give T cell receptor beta chains drawn from one sample of a study of OX40 agonist ivuxolimab in advanced cancers. Profiling relied on immunoSEQ multiplex PCR, and the TCRdb table lists in-frame clones only, not all of them. This table has tens of thousands of clones, 85% to 95% appearing once. The specimen comprised CD4+ or CD8+ T cells sorted from blood, sampled in a trial of the OX40 agonist ivuxolimab. All receptors come from an adult with an advanced solid tumor such as melanoma, head and neck, liver or kidney cancer. Each CDR3 is given with its conserved first and last residue. The D gene is left open where the match is weak. The size field is filled for only some rows; it gives once, few, many or a size class.

D	length	V	size	J	DNA	CDR3
TRBD1	12	TRBV29-1	NA	TRBJ1-1	TGCAGCGTTGAATTGGCGGACAGGGATGCTTTCTTT	CSVELADRDAFF
TRBD2	14	TRBV19	NA	TRBJ2-2	TGTGCCAGTAGTACGACTAGCGGTGCCGGGGAGCTGTTTTTT	CASSTTSGAGELFF
TRBD1	12	TRBV19	NA	TRBJ1-1	TGTGCCAGTCGTGGGACAGGGGTTGAAGCTTTCTTT	CASRGTGVEAFF
NA	14	TRBV6-5	NA	TRBJ2-1	TGTGCCAGCAGTTCGGAACTAGCTGAGGATGAGCAGTTCTTC	CASSSELAEDEQFF
TRBD2	14	TRBV6-5	NA	TRBJ2-7	TGTGCCAGCAGCGGACTAGTGGGCTCCTACGAGCAGTACTTC	CASSGLVGSYEQYF
TRBD1	13	TRBV7-9	NA	TRBJ1-2	TGTGCCAGCAGCTCCGGACAGGGTAACGGCTACACCTTC	CASSSGQGNGYTF
TRBD1	17	TRBV28	NA	TRBJ2-3	TGTGCCAGCAACATTATTACCGGGACAGGGGGTACAGATACGCAGTATTTT	CASNIITGTGGTDTQYF
NA	17	TRBV5-4	NA	TRBJ2-3	TGTGCCAGCAGCTTGACTTTTGGGGCCGCCCGCATAGATACGCAGTATTTT	CASSLTFGAARIDTQYF
NA	14	TRBV5-5	NA	TRBJ2-3	TGTGCCAGCAGCTTGGCCAGGGGTACAGATACGCAGTATTTT	CASSLARGTDTQYF
TRBD1	12	TRBV5-1	NA	TRBJ2-7	TGCGCCAGCAGCTGGACAGGAAACGAGCAGTACTTC	CASSWTGNEQYF
NA	14	TRBV15	NA	TRBJ2-1	TGTGCCACCAGCAGAAAGGAGGTATCTGCTGAGCAGTTCTTC	CATSRKEVSAEQFF
TRBD2	20	TRBV5-1	NA	TRBJ2-1	TGCGCCAGCAGCTTGTTGATGATGGATACGGGAGGTTCTTCCTACAATGAGCAGTTCTTC	CASSLLMMDTGGSSYNEQFF
TRBD2	19	TRBV7-2	NA	TRBJ2-1	TGTGCCAGCAGCAAAAGGCCGGGACTAGCGGGAGCTGGGTACAATGAGCAGTTCTTC	CASSKRPGLAGAGYNEQFF
NA	10	TRBV14	NA	TRBJ1-3	TGTGCCAGCGCGGGGGACACCATATATTTT	CASAGDTIYF
TRBD2	17	TRBV7-9	once	TRBJ2-5	TGTGCCAGCAGCCCCCGGACACTAGCGGGGCCTAGCGAGACCCAGTACTTC	CASSPRTLAGPSETQYF
NA	15	TRBV19	NA	TRBJ2-1	TGTGCCAGTAGTATTTTAAGCGACCCATACAATGAGCAGTTCTTC	CASSILSDPYNEQFF
NA	14	TRBV5-1	once	TRBJ2-1	TGCGCCAGCAGCTTGGGTTCAGGGGGGAATGAGCAGTTCTTC	CASSLGSGGNEQFF
NA	13	TRBV25-1	NA	TRBJ2-5	TGTGCCAGCAGCCCCCCGAAGGAAGAGACCCAGTACTTC	CASSPPKEETQYF
TRBD1	14	TRBV27	medium-sized	TRBJ1-5	TGTGCCATCCCAATACAGGGGGATAATCAGCCCCAGCATTTT	CAIPIQGDNQPQHF
TRBD2	14	TRBV2	NA	TRBJ2-1	TGTGCCAGCATTACGGGAGGCACCAACAATGAGCAGTTCTTC	CASITGGTNNEQFF
TRBD2	16	TRBV19	NA	TRBJ2-1	TGTGCCAGTAGTCGTTTAACTAGCGGATACTACAATGAGCAGTTCTTC	CASSRLTSGYYNEQFF
NA	17	TRBV28	once	TRBJ2-5	TGTGCCAGCAGTCCGCCGGGGTCTGTGCCTAAGGCAGAGACCCAGTACTTC	CASSPPGSVPKAETQYF
NA	15	TRBV5-1	NA	TRBJ2-1	TGCGCCAGCAGCTTTCAGGGGAGGGTCATGGATGAGCAGTTCTTC	CASSFQGRVMDEQFF
NA	13	TRBV27	NA	TRBJ2-7	TGTGCCAGCAGTTCCGGGAGCGGCTACGAGCAGTACTTC	CASSSGSGYEQYF
NA	14	TRBV25-1	NA	TRBJ2-5	TGTGCCCGCCGATTGGCAGGGAGGCAAGAGACCCAGTACTTC	CARRLAGRQETQYF
NA	14	TRBV13	NA	TRBJ1-3	TGTGCCAGCTCCTACCGGACAGTTGGAAACACCATATATTTT	CASSYRTVGNTIYF
NA	14	TRBV13	NA	TRBJ1-2	TGTGCCAGCAGCTCACGAGGAGAGGTTAGAGGCTACACCTTC	CASSSRGEVRGYTF
TRBD2	15	TRBV4-3	NA	TRBJ2-4	TGCGCCAGCAGCCAAGATGGAGGGGAGGGGAACATTCAGTACTTC	CASSQDGGEGNIQYF
TRBD1	13	TRBV6-5	once	TRBJ2-7	TGTGCCAGCAGTGACAGGGGTCCCTACGAGCAGTACTTC	CASSDRGPYEQYF
NA	16	TRBV27	NA	TRBJ1-1	TGTGCCAGCAAATCAGACAGGTTGGAGATAAACACTGAAGCTTTCTTT	CASKSDRLEINTEAFF
TRBD2	17	TRBV11-2	NA	TRBJ2-1	TGTGCCAGCAGCTCACCCCGGACTAGCGGGAGCTACAATGAGCAGTTCTTC	CASSSPRTSGSYNEQFF
NA	15	TRBV4-1	NA	TRBJ2-7	TGCGCCAGCAGCCAAGAGGCCGGGGTAGGGGACGAGCAGTACTTC	CASSQEAGVGDEQYF
TRBD2	14	TRBV5-4	NA	TRBJ2-1	TGTGCCAGCATGGGACTAGCGGAATACAATGAGCAGTTCTTC	CASMGLAEYNEQFF
NA	17	TRBV27	NA	TRBJ1-5	TGTGCCAGCAGTCTCACAGGCCAGGGGCCCTTCAATCAGCCCCAGCATTTT	CASSLTGQGPFNQPQHF
TRBD1	15	TRBV4-1	NA	TRBJ2-5	TGCGCCAGCAGCCAAGCCCTGTCAGGGGGCGAGACCCAGTACTTC	CASSQALSGGETQYF
TRBD2	15	TRBV27	NA	TRBJ2-1	TGTGCCAGCAGCCTAGCTAGCGGGAGCTACAATGAGCAGTTCTTC	CASSLASGSYNEQFF
NA	13	TRBV27	NA	TRBJ2-7	TGTGCCAGCAGTTTGCAGGGAGCCTACGAGCAGTACTTC	CASSLQGAYEQYF
NA	15	TRBV7-9	NA	TRBJ2-1	TGTGCCAGCAGCTCAAGACTAGACTCCTACAATGAGCAGTTCTTC	CASSSRLDSYNEQFF
NA	12	TRBV28	NA	TRBJ2-7	TGTGCCAGCAAGGGGGAGGGGTGGGAGCAGTACTTC	CASKGEGWEQYF
NA	19	TRBV11-2	NA	TRBJ1-2	TGTGCCAGCAGCTTAGGCTGGGGGGCGGCCGACTCAACTAACTATGGCTACACCTTC	CASSLGWGAADSTNYGYTF
TRBD1	16	TRBV7-6	NA	TRBJ1-4	TGTGCCAGCAGCTTTAATACAGGGGGCGAAAGCGAAAAACTGTTTTTT	CASSFNTGGESEKLFF
NA	11	TRBV27	once	TRBJ2-1	TGTGCCAGCAGAAAGGGGCTCGAGCAGTTCTTC	CASRKGLEQFF
NA	14	TRBV6-1	NA	TRBJ2-7	TGTGCCAGCAGGGAACCGGAGTGGGACTACGAGCAGTACTTC	CASREPEWDYEQYF
TRBD1	17	TRBV4-1	NA	TRBJ1-1	TGCGCCAGCAGCCAAGACGACAGGGGACCCATGAACACTGAAGCTTTCTTT	CASSQDDRGPMNTEAFF
NA	12	TRBV28	NA	TRBJ2-7	TGTGCCAGCAGGGGCGAATACTACGAGCAGTACTTC	CASRGEYYEQYF
NA	18	TRBV5-1	NA	TRBJ1-4	TGCGCCAGCAGCTTGGCCGGGGCAGGGGTAGCGACTAATGAAAAACTGTTTTTT	CASSLAGAGVATNEKLFF
NA	15	TRBV7-9	NA	TRBJ2-5	TGTGCCAGCAGCTTACGTCAGGGCTTGCAAGAGACCCAGTACTTC	CASSLRQGLQETQYF
NA	12	TRBV27	NA	TRBJ2-2	TGTGCCAGCAGCCAGAACACCGGGGAGCTGTTTTTT	CASSQNTGELFF
NA	13	TRBV5-6	NA	TRBJ2-7	TGTGCCAGCAGCTTGTTGGGGAAATACGAGCAGTACTTC	CASSLLGKYEQYF
NA	14	TRBV4-2	NA	TRBJ1-4	TGTGCCAGCAGCCAAGACGGGGAACAGGAAAAACTGTTTTTT	CASSQDGEQEKLFF
TRBD1	16	TRBV27	NA	TRBJ2-2	TGTGCCAGCAGTTTAACCGGACAGGGTGTCTTCGGGGAGCTGTTTTTT	CASSLTGQGVFGELFF
NA	15	TRBV7-9	NA	TRBJ2-1	TGTGCCAGCAGCCAAAAACAGGGTTCCTACAATGAGCAGTTCTTC	CASSQKQGSYNEQFF
NA	17	TRBV5-5	once	TRBJ2-3	TGTGCCAGCAGCCCCTCTAGGGCAGGGGTTGGCACAGATACGCAGTATTTT	CASSPSRAGVGTDTQYF
NA	13	TRBV6-5	once	TRBJ2-1	TGTGCCAGCAGTTACTGGGCGGGCAATGAGCAGTTCTTC	CASSYWAGNEQFF
NA	13	TRBV27	NA	TRBJ2-1	TGTGCCAGCAGTTTTGGTGTGGGGAATGAGCAGTTCTTC	CASSFGVGNEQFF
TRBD2	14	TRBV2	NA	TRBJ2-7	TGTGCCAGCAGTAGTAGCGGGAGGGGGTACGAGCAGTACTTC	CASSSSGRGYEQYF